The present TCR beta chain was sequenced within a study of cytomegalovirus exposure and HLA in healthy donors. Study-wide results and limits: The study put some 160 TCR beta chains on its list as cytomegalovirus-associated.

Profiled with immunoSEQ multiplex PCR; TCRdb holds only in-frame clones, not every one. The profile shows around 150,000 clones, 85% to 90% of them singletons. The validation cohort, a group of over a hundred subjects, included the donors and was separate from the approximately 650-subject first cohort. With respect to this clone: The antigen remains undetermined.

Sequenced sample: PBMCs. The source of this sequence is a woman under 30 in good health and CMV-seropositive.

For the CDR3, the DNA is TGTGCCATCGACGCGGGGCGGGGCACAGATACGCAGTATTTT. Translated: CAIDAGRGTDTQYF. The chain couples TRBV10-3 to TRBJ2-3, with TRBD2 as a possible D gene (6 bases). Looked up from germline, CDR1 is ENHRY and CDR2 is SYGVKD. V lost 8 bases, J lost 1 base, and 13 bases lay in between. CDR3 length equals 14 residues.